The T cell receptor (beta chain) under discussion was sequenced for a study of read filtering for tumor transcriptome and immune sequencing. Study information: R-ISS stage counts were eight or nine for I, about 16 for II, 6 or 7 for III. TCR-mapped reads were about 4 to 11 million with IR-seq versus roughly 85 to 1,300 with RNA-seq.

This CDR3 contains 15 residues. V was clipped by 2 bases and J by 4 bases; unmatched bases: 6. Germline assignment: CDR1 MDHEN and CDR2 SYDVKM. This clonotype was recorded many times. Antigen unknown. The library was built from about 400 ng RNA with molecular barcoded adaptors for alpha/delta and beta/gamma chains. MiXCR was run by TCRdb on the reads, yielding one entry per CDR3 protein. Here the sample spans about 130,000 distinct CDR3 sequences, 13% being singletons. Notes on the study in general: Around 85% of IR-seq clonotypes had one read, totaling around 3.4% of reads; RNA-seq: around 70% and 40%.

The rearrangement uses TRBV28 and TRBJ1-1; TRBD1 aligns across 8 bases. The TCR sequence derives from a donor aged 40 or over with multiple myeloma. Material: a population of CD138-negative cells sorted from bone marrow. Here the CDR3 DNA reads TGTGCCAGCAGTTTACCCAGGGGGCAGGGCACTGAAGCTTTCTTT. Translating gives CASSLPRGQGTEAFF.